The TCR beta chain under discussion was sequenced for a study of blood T cells in healthy people across ages. After removal of 7 bases from V and 7 bases from J, the junction contained 5 bases not matched to a gene. Germline lookup yields CDR1 DFQATT and CDR2 SNEGSKA (reference sequence). This CDR3 region has 12 residues. In its sample, this clonotype was seen a few times. Antigen specificity is unknown. Overall study findings and caveats: Naive T cell percentage showed a strong correlation with TCR beta diversity.

Using a J-beta primer mix together with a sample-barcoded 5' primer, a second PCR was run for about 6 to 11 cycles. MiXCR, run by TCRdb on the 5' RACE reads, gives a single entry per CDR3 protein. This table has over 950,000 distinct CDR3 sequences, 35% to 40% appearing once. Sample donors were healthy Caucasian individuals that came from Russia, aged roughly 6 to 100. The source of this sequence is a man younger than 35 in good health. The specimen was blood. This chain joins TRBV20-1 and TRBJ1-5, with 9 bases identical to TRBD1. For the CDR3, the DNA is TGCAGTGTCCGGACAGGGGAACAGCCCCAGCATTTT. This codes for CSVRTGEQPQHF.